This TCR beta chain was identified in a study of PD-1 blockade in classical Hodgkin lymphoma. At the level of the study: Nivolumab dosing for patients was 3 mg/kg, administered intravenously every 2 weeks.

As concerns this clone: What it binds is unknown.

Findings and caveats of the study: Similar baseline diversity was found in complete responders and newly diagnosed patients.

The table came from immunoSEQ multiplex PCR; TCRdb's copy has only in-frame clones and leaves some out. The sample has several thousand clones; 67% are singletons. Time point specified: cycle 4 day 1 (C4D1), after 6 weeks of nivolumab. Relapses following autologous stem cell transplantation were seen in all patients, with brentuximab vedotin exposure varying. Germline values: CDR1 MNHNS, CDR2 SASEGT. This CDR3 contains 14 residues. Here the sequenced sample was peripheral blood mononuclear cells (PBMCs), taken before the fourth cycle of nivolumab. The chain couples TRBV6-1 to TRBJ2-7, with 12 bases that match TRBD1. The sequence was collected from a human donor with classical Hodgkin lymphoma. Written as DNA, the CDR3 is TGTGCGACAATACGGGACAGGGGGCCCTACGAGCAGTACTTC. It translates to CATIRDRGPYEQYF.